This T cell receptor (beta chain) was recovered during a study of blood T cell repertoires in COVID-19. Original processing notes: The assay estimated nucleated cells by amplifying reference gene primers. Repertoires were generated with immunoSEQ multiplex PCR, while TCRdb's copy carries only in-frame clones and drops some. V, J and clone size are those of that table, while D and trimming were read from the DNA. The sample yields over 45,000 clones, 89% seen once. The germline V gene encodes CDR1 SEHNR and CDR2 FQNEAQ (reference sequence). The J segment lost 5 bases and the V segment lost 1 base, leaving 6 bases of the junction unmatched. The CDR3 runs to 15 residues. Enrolled during active infection, Seattle patients were then followed longitudinally.

The sequenced sample was peripheral blood. The V and J genes are TRBV7-9 and TRBJ2-5; 8 positions match TRBD1. The receptor's source is a woman aged 55-69 years with COVID-19, enrolled during active disease. CDR3 bases: TGTGCCAGCAGCTTAGGGAGCAGGGGGCAGGAGACCCAGTACTTC. Translating it yields CASSLGSRGQETQYF.